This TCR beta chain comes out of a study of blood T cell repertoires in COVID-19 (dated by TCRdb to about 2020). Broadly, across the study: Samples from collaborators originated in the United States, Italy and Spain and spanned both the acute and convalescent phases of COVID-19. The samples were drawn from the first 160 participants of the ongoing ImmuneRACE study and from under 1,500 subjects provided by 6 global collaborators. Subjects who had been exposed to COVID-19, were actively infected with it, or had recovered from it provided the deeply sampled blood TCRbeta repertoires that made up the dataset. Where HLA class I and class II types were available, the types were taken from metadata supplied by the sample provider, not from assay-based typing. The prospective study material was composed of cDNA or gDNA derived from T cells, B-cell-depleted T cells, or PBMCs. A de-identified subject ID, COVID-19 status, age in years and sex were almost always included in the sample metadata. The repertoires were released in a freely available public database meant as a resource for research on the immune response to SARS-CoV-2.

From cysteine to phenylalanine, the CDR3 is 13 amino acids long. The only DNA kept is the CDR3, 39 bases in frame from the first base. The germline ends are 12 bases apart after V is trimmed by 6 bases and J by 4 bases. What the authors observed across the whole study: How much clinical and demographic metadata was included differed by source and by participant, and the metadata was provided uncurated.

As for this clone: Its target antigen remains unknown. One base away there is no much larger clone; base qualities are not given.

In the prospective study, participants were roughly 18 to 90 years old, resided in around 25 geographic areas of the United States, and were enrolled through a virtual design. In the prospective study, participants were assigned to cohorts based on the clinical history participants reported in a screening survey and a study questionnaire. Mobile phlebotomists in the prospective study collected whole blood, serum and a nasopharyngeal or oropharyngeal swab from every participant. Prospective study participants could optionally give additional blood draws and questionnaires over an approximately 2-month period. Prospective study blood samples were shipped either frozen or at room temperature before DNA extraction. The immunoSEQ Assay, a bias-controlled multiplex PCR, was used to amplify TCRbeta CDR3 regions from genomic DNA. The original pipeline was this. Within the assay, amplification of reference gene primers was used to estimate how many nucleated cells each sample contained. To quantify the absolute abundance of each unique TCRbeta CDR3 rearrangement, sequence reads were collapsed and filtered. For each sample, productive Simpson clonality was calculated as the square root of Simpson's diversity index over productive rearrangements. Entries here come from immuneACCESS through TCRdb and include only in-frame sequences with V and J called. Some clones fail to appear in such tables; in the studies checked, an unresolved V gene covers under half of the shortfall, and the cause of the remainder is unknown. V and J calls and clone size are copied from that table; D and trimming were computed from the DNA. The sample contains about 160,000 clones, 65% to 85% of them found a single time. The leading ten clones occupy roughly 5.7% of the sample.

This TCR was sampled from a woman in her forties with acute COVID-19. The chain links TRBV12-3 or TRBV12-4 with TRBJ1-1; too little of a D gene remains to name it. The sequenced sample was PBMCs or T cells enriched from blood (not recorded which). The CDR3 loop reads CASSVTRSTEAFF. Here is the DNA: TGTGCCAGCAGCGTCACCCGGAGCACTGAAGCTTTCTTT.